This note documents a single T cell receptor beta chain sequence. Its antigen is currently not known. Nothing much larger sits one base from this clone, and base qualities are not available. These data are taken from a study of vaccination effects on CD4 cells after COVID-19 (dated by TCRdb to the early 2020s). Background on the whole study: Each participant got two doses of an mRNA SARS-CoV-2 vaccine, either BNT162b2 or mRNA-1273. A total of 10 COVID-19 convalescent patients and several SARS-CoV-2-naive healthy vaccine recipients were included in the full study. Cultures from other donors in the study were sequenced with the Oncomine TCR Beta short-read assay on an Illumina iSeq 100. In both COVID-19 convalescent patients and infection-naive vaccine recipients, the study compared SARS-CoV-2 spike-specific CD4+ TCR repertoires from before mRNA vaccination with those from after it.

Library preparation used the immunoSEQ multiplex PCR assay. DNA from the cultured and isolated CD4+ T cells underwent TCR beta CDR3 sequencing. In the paper's pipeline: Non-productive TCR sequences were removed and reads were trimmed to the CDR3 region, keeping CDR3s of at least 7 amino acids. The MANAFEST web app was used to identify antigen-specific clonotypes by comparing expansion in peptide wells with expansion in reference cultures. For clones to be considered positive, expansion at FDR<0.05 versus reference and all other wells, an odds ratio above 5, and a frequency above 0.1% in two replicate wells were required. A clonotype was called cross-reactive if it was significantly expanded both in SARS-CoV-2 spike wells and in at least one common cold coronavirus spike condition. Using the stringdist R package, CDR3 similarity was measured by Levenshtein distance, and unrooted trees were constructed with ape in R 3.6.1. TCRdb obtained this table from immuneACCESS and retained in-frame rearrangements with V and J assigned. These tables miss some clones; where compared with another copy, unresolved V genes account for less than half of the shortfall, and the remainder is unexplained. V, J and clone size are those of that table, while D and trimming were read from the DNA. The sample table holds about 52,000 clones, of which roughly 79% were seen once. The leading ten clones occupy 6% of the sample.

V trim: 6 bases; J trim: 0 bases; unmatched bases: 4. The CDR3 has 14 amino acids, counting the end cysteine and phenylalanine. The retained sequence is limited to the CDR3, 42 bases, with the frame set at the first base. The germline V gene (reference sequence) supplies CDR1 LNHDA and CDR2 SQIVND. To identify antigen-specific CD4+ T cell clonotypes by their expansion, the ViraFEST assay first stimulated PBMC with viral peptide pools and then applied TCR sequencing. After about 10 days of culture, CD4+ T cells were isolated with the EasySep CD4+ T cell isolation kit. None of the healthy vaccine recipients had a prior SARS-CoV-2 infection, which was confirmed by nucleocapsid antibody tests that came back negative both before and after vaccination. Some 2.2 million PBMC per well were cultured in IMDM with 5% human AB serum, 9 to 10 IU/ml IL-2 and gentamicin, plus 10 ug/ml peptides. On days 3 and 7, half of the culture medium was replaced with fresh IL-2-containing medium. Each peptide stimulation condition was cultured in triplicate wells unless otherwise noted. Using Ficoll-Paque Plus gradient centrifugation, PBMC were separated from whole blood and then either used fresh or cryopreserved at -140C. Overlapping peptide pools spanned the spike proteins of SARS-CoV-2 and the common cold coronaviruses HCoV-NL63, HCoV-OC43 and HCoV-229E. The QIAamp micro DNA kit was used to extract genomic DNA from the cultured CD4+ T cells.

The research as a whole found: Only a small number of convalescent patients were included, and no early post-infection timepoints were available, which limited the study. Among healthy vaccine recipients, nearly all vaccine-induced clones were SARS-CoV-2 mono-reactive, and just 1 of 255 was cross-reactive with common cold coronaviruses. Both infection-induced and vaccine-induced clones contracted markedly at late post-vaccination timepoints, which is consistent with waning T cell responses.

Sequenced here: CD4+ T cells from PBMCs cultured with HCoV-OC43 spike peptides, sampled before COVID-19 vaccination. The sample's cell subset or site, from its label and the paper: HCoV-OC43 spike overlapping peptide pool stimulation. The chain is assembled from TRBV19 and TRBJ1-1, and 7 junction bases match TRBD1. This TCR was sampled from a human donor who received a COVID-19 vaccine. The CDR3 here reads CASREGALNTEAFF. The DNA sequence is given as TGTGCCAGTAGGGAGGGGGCGTTGAACACTGAAGCTTTCTTT.